This T cell receptor beta chain was found in a study of blood T cell repertoires in COVID-19. Across the whole study: PBMCs, B-cell-depleted T cells, or T cells provided the cDNA or gDNA that made up the material.

The participants were between about 18 and 90 years old and came from under 25 US areas. V lost 0 bases and J lost 8; bases outside the gene matches: 11. The CDR3 consists of 16 residues. Germline assignment: CDR1 SGHDN and CDR2 FVKESK. Some clones are missing from TCRdb's copy, which holds only in-frame ones; the method was immunoSEQ multiplex PCR. The sample consists of roughly 300,000 clones, more than 75% of them appearing once. This TCR derives from a woman aged 25 to 39 who had recovered from COVID-19. What was sequenced was PBMCs or T cells enriched from blood (not recorded which). The rearrangement links TRBV14 to TRBJ1-2; 8 bases line up with TRBD1. Here the CDR3 reads CASSQDRDRPGRGYTF. The CDR3 nucleotides are TGTGCCAGCAGCCAAGATCGGGACAGGCCGGGAAGGGGCTACACCTTC.